This TCR beta chain was sequenced in a study of shared clonotypes between healthy human individuals. Comments on this clone: Its matching antigen is unknown.

Several immunoSEQ plates received, in even portions, the genomic DNA of each subset. Assay used: immunoSEQ multiplex PCR; TCRdb lists only in-frame clones, some missing. Of 2.3 million or so clones in the sample, approximately 93% were seen once. Adult donors, all healthy and HIV-negative, had no recent acute infections or vaccinations. Study conclusions and caveats: Naive subsets usually exceeded memory subsets in estimated richness.

This TCR was sampled from a man in his late teens or twenties in good health. Some clones in this sample may be carry-over from other donors' samples. Source material: naive CD4+ T cells from PBMCs. Subset given: CD45RA+ positively selected.

The CDR3 region has the DNA TGTGCCAGCAGCCAGGGGACTAGCGGGAGCGCAGATACGCAGTATTTT. Translation gives CASSQGTSGSADTQYF. This chain joins TRBV7-9 and TRBJ2-3; 14 positions match TRBD2. Looked up from germline, CDR1 is SEHNR and CDR2 is FQNEAQ (reference sequence). The CDR3 extends over 16 amino acids. V shed 5 bases and J 4 bases; nucleotides not matched to a gene: 5.